This entry is about one TCR beta chain. This specimen comes from a study of blood T cell repertoires in COVID-19. Whole-study context: Researchers got acute and convalescent COVID-19 samples from the United States, Italy and Spain. T cells, B-cell-depleted T cells, or PBMCs supplied cDNA or gDNA.

How the authors handled the data: Quantification of nucleated cells was approximated via reference gene primer amplification. Only in-frame clones appear in the TCRdb table, and some are missing; sequencing was by immunoSEQ multiplex PCR. V, J and clone size derive from that table, while D and trimming were established from the DNA sequence. The sample includes about 240,000 clones, about 82% of them seen just once. Per the germline V gene, CDR1 is LGHNA and CDR2 is YSLEER. With V trimmed by 0 bases and J by 0 bases, 3 bases remained unmatched. The CDR3 is 16 residues long. What was sequenced was peripheral blood. This clonotype was sampled from a man of 80 years or more with acute or convalescent COVID-19. The chain carries TRBV4-3 and TRBJ2-3; 7 positions match TRBD2. CDR3 region: CASSQDTGGSTDTQYF. The CDR3 nucleotides are TGCGCCAGCAGCCAAGATACGGGGGGAAGCACAGATACGCAGTATTTT.